One sample yielded the 26 T cell receptor beta chains listed below, sequenced in a study of PD-1 blockade in classical Hodgkin lymphoma. The data were produced by immunoSEQ multiplex PCR, yet TCRdb's version contains in-frame clones alone and is incomplete. The repertoire has around 36,000 clones, 87% of them found once; the top ten carry approximately 9.1%. Relapse was seen in all patients after autologous stem cell transplantation, and brentuximab vedotin exposure was variable. The input for sequencing was peripheral blood mononuclear cells (PBMCs), taken at baseline. These receptors came from a human donor with classical Hodgkin lymphoma.

This clone came up once. This sequence joins TRBV11-3 and TRBJ2-1, with D unresolved. From germline, CDR1 is SGHNT and CDR2 YENEEA. The CDR3 has 15 amino acids. V was shortened by 2 bases and J by 0 bases, with 8 bases between the two germline ends. The CDR3 DNA sequence: TGTGCCAGCAGCTTATATGGTAGCTCCTACAATGAGCAGTTCTTC. Protein: CASSLYGSSYNEQFF.

The count of this clone is one. The chain carries TRBV29-1 and TRBJ2-5, with 8 bases matching TRBD1. The V segment lost 4 bases and the J segment 5 bases; nucleotides outside the gene matches: 3. The V gene's germline CDR1 is SQVTM and CDR2 ANQGSEA. This CDR3 comprises 12 residues. For the CDR3, the DNA is TGCAGCGTTGGGACAGGGCCCGAGACCCAGTACTTC. Amino acids: CSVGTGPETQYF.

This chain uses TRBV11-2 with TRBJ2-5; 9 nucleotides line up with TRBD1. CDR1 is SGHAT, CDR2 FQNNGV, per germline. Trimming at V came to 1 base and at J to 4 bases, leaving 7 bases not matched to a gene. The CDR3 contains 16 residues. This CDR3 reads CASSLGTGQGVETQYF. The CDR3 DNA follows: TGTGCCAGCAGCTTAGGGACGGGACAGGGTGTAGAGACCCAGTACTTC. Complete variable domain (other parts from reference TRBV11-2 and TRBJ2-5): EAGVAQSPRYKIIEKRQSVAFWCNPISGHATLYWYQQILGQGPKLLIQFQNNGVVDDSQLPKDRFSAERLKGVDSTLKIQPAKLEDSAVYLCASSLGTGQGVETQYFGPGTRLLVL.

The CDR3 nucleotides are TGTGCCAGCAGTTTAGGCGGCAGCAACTATGGCTACACCTTC. It is translated as CASSLGGSNYGYTF. This rearrangement joins TRBV28 to TRBJ1-2; no clear D gene. The CDR3 spans 14 residues. Trimming took 2 bases from V and 2 from J, leaving 9 bases between them. CDR1 is MDHEN and CDR2 is SYDVKM in the germline V gene.

This clone occurred once. The rearrangement joins TRBV6-5 to TRBJ2-7; TRBD2 matches at 7 bases. Germline V CDR1 and CDR2: MNHEY, SVGAGI. The CDR3 extends over 16 amino acids. V was clipped by 2 bases and J by 2 bases; unmatched bases: 9. The CDR3 DNA reads as TGTGCCAGCAGTTACGGGGGGGGATCTTGGGCCTACGAGCAGTACTTC. This translates into CASSYGGGSWAYEQYF.

The chain combines TRBV9 with TRBJ2-3; 16 bases map to TRBD2. Germline V gene data show CDR1 as SGDLS and CDR2 as YYNGEE. The length of the CDR3 is 20 residues. V shed 0 bases, J shed 7 bases, and the junction held 14 bases outside the gene matches. The CDR3 protein is CASSVVGTSGGALRSNTQYF. CDR3 sequence (DNA): TGTGCCAGCAGCGTAGTGGGGACTAGCGGGGGGGCCTTGAGGTCAAATACGCAGTATTTT.

The rearrangement links TRBV7-2 to TRBJ1-5; no firm D call. The V end was cut by 3 bases, the J end by 7 bases, with 7 bases between. From germline, CDR1 is SGHTA and CDR2 FQGNSA. This CDR3 comprises 12 residues. The CDR3 protein is CASSFPGQPQHF. CDR3 DNA: TGTGCCAGCAGCTTCCCCGGACAGCCCCAGCATTTT.

The rearrangement links TRBV4-1 to TRBJ1-3; D is possibly TRBD1 (5 bases). The V gene lost 1 base and the J gene lost 2 bases, with 12 bases spanning the gap. CDR3 length: 16 residues. In germline, CDR1 is MGHRA, CDR2 YSYEKL. CDR3 amino acids: CASSQASPGAGNTIYF. The CDR3 bases are TGCGCCAGCAGCCAAGCTTCCCCGGGGGCTGGAAACACCATATATTTT.

The CDR3 spells CASSPYLDSGANVLTF. For the CDR3, the DNA is TGTGCCAGCTCACCTTACCTTGACTCTGGGGCCAACGTCCTGACTTTC. This chain connects TRBV18 to TRBJ2-6; the D is unclear. Germline V gives CDR1 KGHSH, CDR2 LQKENI. This CDR3 is built from 16 residues. V lost 3 bases and J lost 0, with 9 bases in between.

The rearrangement joins TRBV5-4 to TRBJ1-6; weak D call: TRBD1 (5 bases). Germline CDR1 SGHNT, CDR2 YYREEE (reference sequence). This CDR3 comprises 16 residues. With 0 bases removed from V and 10 bases from J, the gap between germline ends came to 17 bases. The DNA for the CDR3 is TGTGCCAGCAGCTTGGAGGAGTCGGGACCAAACTCACCCCTCCACTTT. Its protein is CASSLEESGPNSPLHF.

The chain has TRBV6-1 and TRBJ1-2, with D unclear. Trimming took 6 bases from V and 6 from J, leaving 14 bases between them. Per the germline V gene, CDR1 is MNHNS and CDR2 is SASEGT. The CDR3 totals 13 residues. CDR3 loop: CASSTVSIHGYTF. The DNA for the CDR3 is TGTGCCAGCAGCACAGTTTCCATTCATGGCTACACCTTC.

The genes are TRBV28 and TRBJ2-7; D unclear. Looked up from germline, CDR1 is MDHEN and CDR2 is SYDVKM. Trimming left V 4 bases short and J 1 base short, with 5 bases between. This CDR3 has 12 amino acids. The CDR3 here is CASSYSSYEQYF. CDR3 DNA sequence: TGTGCCAGCAGTTACTCATCCTACGAGCAGTACTTC. Full variable domain (outside the CDR3, taken from reference TRBV28 and TRBJ2-7): DVKVTQSSRYLVKRTGEKVFLECVQDMDHENMFWYRQDPGLGLRLIYFSYDVKMKEKGDIPEGYSVSREKKERFSLILESASTNQTSMYLCASSYSSYEQYFGPGTRLTVT.

This clone turned up a few times. The V gene is TRBV19, the J gene TRBJ1-5; D uncertain. This CDR3 has 15 residues. The germline V gene encodes CDR1 LNHDA and CDR2 SQIVND (reference sequence). The V end lost 2 bases, the J end lost 0 bases, and 8 bases lay between the germline ends. Here the CDR3 reads CASSIRHNSNQPQHF. The CDR3 coding sequence is TGTGCCAGTAGTATACGACATAATAGCAATCAGCCCCAGCATTTT. The full variable domain, in which reference TRBV19 and TRBJ1-5 provide the parts outside the CDR3, is DGGITQSPKYLFRKEGQNVTLSCEQNLNHDAMYWYRQDPGQGLRLIYYSQIVNDFQKGDIAEGYSVSREKKESFPLTVTSAQKNPTAFYLCASSIRHNSNQPQHFGDGTRLSIL.

The chain employs TRBV6-6 and TRBJ2-1; D ambiguous. The CDR3 length is 13 residues. V lost 0 bases and J lost 7, with 7 bases in between. CDR1 is MNHNY, CDR2 SVGAGI, per germline (reference sequence). In DNA, the CDR3 is TGTGCCAGCAGTTACTCGAAATTGAATGAGCAGTTCTTC. It codes for CASSYSKLNEQFF.

The rearrangement joins TRBV7-9 to TRBJ1-3, with unresolved D. V was trimmed by 2 bases and J by 0 bases, leaving 11 bases between them. This CDR3 region has 16 residues. Germline CDR1 SEHNR, CDR2 FQNEAQ (reference sequence). CDR3 DNA sequence: TGTGCCAGCAGCTTAAAAGACACCGGCTCTGGAAACACCATATATTTT. Translated, it gives CASSLKDTGSGNTIYF.

V is TRBV10-3 and J is TRBJ2-7; no firm D call. Trimming removed 1 base at V and 6 bases at J, with 7 bases between. The germline CDR1 and CDR2 sequences are ENHRY and SYGVKD. The CDR3 spans 12 residues. The CDR3 nucleotides read TGTGCCATCAGTGAGTGGACCTCCGAGCAGTACTTC. This gives the protein CAISEWTSEQYF.

The chain links TRBV5-1 to TRBJ2-1; 10 nucleotides match TRBD2. V was pared by 4 bases and J by 8 bases, with 12 bases of the junction left unmatched. The CDR3 sequence is 16 residues long. CDR1 is SGHRS, CDR2 YFSETQ, per germline. Written as DNA, the CDR3 is TGCGCCAGCAGCCCCTTTGGAGCGGGAGGGGAAGATGAGCAGTTCTTC. Translating it yields CASSPFGAGGEDEQFF.

V gene TRBV9 combines with J gene TRBJ2-5; D is possibly TRBD1 (6 bases). This CDR3 contains 16 residues. The germline V gene has CDR1 SGDLS and CDR2 YYNGEE. V lost 2 bases and J 4 bases, leaving 18 bases between the germline ends. The CDR3: CASSVLQGTLGETQYF. DNA of the CDR3: TGTGCCAGCAGCGTCCTACAGGGCACCCTGGGAGAGACCCAGTACTTC.

This chain connects TRBV25-1 to TRBJ2-7; TRBD1 matches 8 bases. This CDR3 spans 14 amino acids. The germline V gene has CDR1 MGHDK and CDR2 SYGVNS. V lost 2 bases to trimming and J lost 3 bases; unmatched junction nucleotides: 3. The CDR3 coding sequence is TGTGCCAGCAGTGAAGGTACAGGGGGCTACGAGCAGTACTTC. Its protein is CASSEGTGGYEQYF.

This sequence joins TRBV6-1 and TRBJ1-2, with D possibly TRBD1 on 6 matching bases. Between the trimmed V and J ends, which lost 0 bases and 2 bases, there was a span of 19 bases. Germline CDR1 MNHNS, CDR2 SASEGT. The CDR3 has 18 residues. The CDR3 region has the DNA TGTGCCAGCAGTGAAGCCCCCTTAGGACAGCGAGTCAACTATGGCTACACCTTC. The encoded protein is CASSEAPLGQRVNYGYTF.

The chain carries TRBV7-2 and TRBJ1-2; TRBD1 might be the D (5 bases). Germline CDR1 reads SGHTA; CDR2 reads FQGNSA. The germline V and J ends were trimmed by 6 bases and 2 bases, with 13 bases remaining between them. The CDR3 runs to 14 residues. CDR3: CASRLGQVNYGYTF. For the CDR3, the DNA is TGTGCCAGCAGATTGGGGCAGGTGAACTATGGCTACACCTTC.

V is TRBV4-2 and J is TRBJ2-4, with 9 bases matching TRBD1. V was clipped by 2 bases and J by 6 bases; unmatched bases: 8. The CDR3 extends over 16 amino acids. In germline, CDR1 is LGHNA, CDR2 YNFKEQ. Here the CDR3 DNA reads TGTGCCAGCAGCCAATCGAGGGGGACAGGGTTAAACATTCAGTACTTC. Translating it yields CASSQSRGTGLNIQYF.

The chain is built from TRBV18 and TRBJ1-2; TRBD1 aligns across 8 bases. Trimming cost V 2 bases and J 4 bases; bases outside gene matches: 12. The germline CDR1 and CDR2 sequences are KGHSH and LQKENI. This CDR3 spans 17 amino acids. The CDR3 sequence is CASSPGRPGQGPYGYTF. The CDR3 DNA follows: TGTGCCAGCTCACCAGGGCGGCCCGGACAGGGACCCTATGGCTACACCTTC.

The CDR3 DNA is TGTGCCAGCAGCTTGCGGCCTTTCCCGGGCTCCTACGAGCAGTACTTC. Protein product: CASSLRPFPGSYEQYF. This chain joins TRBV13 and TRBJ2-7; no firm D call. The germline V and J ends were trimmed by 3 bases and 0 bases, with 15 bases remaining between them. From germline, CDR1 is PRHDT and CDR2 FYEKMQ (reference sequence). CDR3 length equals 16 residues.

The table lists this clone with a count of one. CDR3 sequence: CASSRWDRQETQYF. CDR3 DNA: TGTGCCAGTAGCAGATGGGACAGGCAAGAGACCCAGTACTTC. This chain links TRBV19 with TRBJ2-5; 8 bases align to TRBD1. The trim removed 6 bases at V and 2 bases at J, leaving 5 bases unmatched. Germline assignment: CDR1 LNHDA and CDR2 SQIVND (reference sequence). The CDR3 contains 14 residues.

The rearrangement joins TRBV19 to TRBJ2-4; 8 bases agree with TRBD2. The CDR3 runs to 18 residues. The junction had 13 bases not matched to a gene; V was cut back by 4 bases and J by 2 bases. Germline V gives CDR1 LNHDA, CDR2 SQIVND (reference sequence). Here the CDR3 reads CASSSSGGAVKTKNIQYF. CDR3 DNA sequence: TGTGCCAGTAGTAGTTCCGGGGGGGCGGTGAAAACCAAAAACATTCAGTACTTC. Full variable domain (rest looked up from reference TRBV19 and TRBJ2-4): DGGITQSPKYLFRKEGQNVTLSCEQNLNHDAMYWYRQDPGQGLRLIYYSQIVNDFQKGDIAEGYSVSREKKESFPLTVTSAQKNPTAFYLCASSSSGGAVKTKNIQYFGAGTRLSVL.